The T cell receptor (beta chain) described here comes from a study of T cells in localized non-small cell lung cancer. This clone has only one observation. The data were produced by immunoSEQ multiplex PCR, yet TCRdb's version contains in-frame clones alone and is incomplete. The sample consists of 10,000 to 15,000 clones, more than 75% of them appearing once. The CDR3 spans 15 residues. Germline V gene lookup returns CDR1 SGHRS and CDR2 YFSETQ. V lost 4 bases, J lost 7 bases, and 11 bases stayed unmatched. This sample comprised peripheral blood, obtained before any cancer treatment. This TCR derives from a male donor aged 60 or over with stage I lung adenocarcinoma. The rearrangement links TRBV5-1 to TRBJ2-7, with 10 bases matching TRBD1. CDR3 sequence (DNA): TGCGCCAGCAGCCCCGAGGGACAGGGGTTTCGGGAGCAGTACTTC. Translated, it gives CASSPEGQGFREQYF.